Sequencing of this TCR beta chain was carried out in a study of radiotherapy plus CTLA-4 blockade in lung cancer. Study details: Across the patients, objective responses occurred in about 19%, and disease control in 31%.

This CDR3 comprises 14 residues. Trimming cost V 2 bases and J 1 base, with 9 bases left between them. The germline V gene has CDR1 SGHRS and CDR2 YFSETQ. Clones were read by immunoSEQ multiplex PCR, and TCRdb kept only the in-frame ones, dropping some. The sample includes about 72,000 clones, around 81% of them seen just once. V and J are TRBV5-1 and TRBJ2-5; maybe TRBD1 (6 bases). The specimen comprised peripheral blood, sampled from a patient treated with radiotherapy plus ipilimumab. The source of this sequence is a human donor with non-small cell lung cancer who had a partial response to radiotherapy plus ipilimumab. The CDR3 spells CASSFDRSQETQYF. DNA of the CDR3: TGCGCCAGCAGCTTCGACAGGAGCCAAGAGACCCAGTACTTC.